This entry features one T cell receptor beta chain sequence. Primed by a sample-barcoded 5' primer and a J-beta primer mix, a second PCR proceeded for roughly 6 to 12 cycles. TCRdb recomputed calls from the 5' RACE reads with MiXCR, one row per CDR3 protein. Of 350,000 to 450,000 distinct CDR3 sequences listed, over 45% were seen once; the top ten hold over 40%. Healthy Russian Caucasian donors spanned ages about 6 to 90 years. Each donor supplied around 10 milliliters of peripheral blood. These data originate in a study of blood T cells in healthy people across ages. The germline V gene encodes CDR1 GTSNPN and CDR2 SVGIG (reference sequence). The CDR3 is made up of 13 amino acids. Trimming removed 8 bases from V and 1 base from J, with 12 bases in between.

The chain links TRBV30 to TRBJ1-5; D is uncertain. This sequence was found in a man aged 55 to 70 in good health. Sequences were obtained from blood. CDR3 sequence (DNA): TGTGCCCGGAAGGGTGGAAGCAATCAGCCCCAGCATTTT. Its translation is CARKGGSNQPQHF.